Following are 10 T cell receptor beta chains from one sample sequenced in a study of shared clonotypes between healthy human individuals. The protocol was immunoSEQ multiplex PCR, while the TCRdb copy is restricted to in-frame clones and leaves out a portion. The repertoire consists of about 2.4 million clones, with approximately 93% occurring once and the leading ten covering about 0.38%. Sequencing was performed on naive CD4+ T cells from PBMCs. Subset defined: CD45RA+ positively selected. The origin of the receptors is a young man in good health. Some clones in this sample may be carry-over from other donors' samples.

Of note for this clone: Other DNA sequences within the sample encode an identical CDR3. J is TRBJ2-1 and V is TRBV5-1; 10 nucleotides match TRBD2. CDR1 and CDR2 from the germline V gene are SGHRS and YFSETQ. This CDR3 region has 15 residues. Trimming at V came to 0 bases and at J to 7 bases, leaving 4 bases not matched to a gene. The CDR3 nucleotides are TGCGCCAGCAGCTTGGGACCTAGCGGGAGTAATGAGCAGTTCTTC. Its translation: CASSLGPSGSNEQFF.

J is TRBJ1-2 and V is TRBV2; TRBD1 aligns across 11 bases. The CDR3 totals 14 residues. The J segment lost 5 bases and the V segment lost 4 bases, leaving 3 bases of the junction unmatched. Germline lookup yields CDR1 SNHLY and CDR2 FYNNEI. This chain's CDR3 is CASSGDRGVYGYTF. In DNA form, the CDR3 reads TGTGCCAGCAGTGGGGACAGGGGGGTGTATGGCTACACCTTC.

This chain joins TRBV9 and TRBJ1-2; 11 bases align to TRBD1. The CDR3 is 15 amino acids. Germline V CDR1 and CDR2: SGDLS, YYNGEE. J was trimmed by 2 bases and V by 2 bases; bases with no gene match: 2. CDR3 in amino acids: CASSVRTGGNYGYTF. The CDR3 DNA reads as TGTGCCAGCAGCGTTCGGACAGGGGGCAACTATGGCTACACCTTC. The variable domain in full, completed from reference TRBV9 and TRBJ1-2, reads DSGVTQTPKHLITATGQRVTLRCSPRSGDLSVYWYQQSLDQGLQFLIQYYNGEERAKGNILERFSAQQFPDLHSELNLSSLELGDSALYFCASSVRTGGNYGYTFGSGTRLTVV.

V gene TRBV2 combines with J gene TRBJ2-1; 7 bases are a match to TRBD2. The CDR3 totals 16 residues. Germline trimming cut 4 bases from V and 6 bases from J; bases unmatched to any gene: 12. Per the germline V gene, CDR1 is SNHLY and CDR2 is FYNNEI. The CDR3 sequence is CASSGATSSGANEQFF. For the CDR3, the DNA is TGTGCCAGCAGTGGGGCCACGTCTAGCGGTGCCAATGAGCAGTTCTTC.

On this clone: The same CDR3 also results from other DNA sequences found in this sample. V gene TRBV5-1 combines with J gene TRBJ2-1; TRBD2 agrees at 7 bases. After removal of 4 bases from V and 0 bases from J, the junction contained 4 bases not matched to a gene. CDR3 length: 15 residues. CDR1 SGHRS and CDR2 YFSETQ come from the germline V gene. The CDR3 reads CASSPPGGSYNEQFF. CDR3 coding DNA: TGCGCCAGCAGCCCCCCGGGAGGCTCCTACAATGAGCAGTTCTTC.

The chain links TRBV5-1 to TRBJ1-1; TRBD1 might be the D (6 bases). Trimming shortened V by 7 bases and J by 0 bases, and 16 bases separated the two germline ends. CDR1 is SGHRS and CDR2 is YFSETQ in the germline V gene. There are 15 residues in the CDR3. CDR3 residues: CASAPGDTVNTEAFF. In DNA, the CDR3 is TGCGCCAGCGCGCCGGGGGACACAGTGAACACTGAAGCTTTCTTT.

The V gene is TRBV30, the J gene TRBJ2-5; 12 bases match TRBD2. CDR1 and CDR2 from the germline V gene are GTSNPN and SVGIG (reference sequence). J lost 2 bases, V lost 4 bases, and 8 bases had no gene match. CDR3 length: 16 residues. The CDR3 DNA reads as TGTGCCTGGACCAAAGGGACTAGCGGGTATCAAGAGACCCAGTACTTC. Protein: CAWTKGTSGYQETQYF.

The V and J genes are TRBV27 and TRBJ2-7, with D perhaps TRBD2 (5 bases). The CDR3 consists of 14 residues. Germline V gives CDR1 MNHEY, CDR2 SMNVEV (reference sequence). Deletions cut 6 bases from V and 4 bases from J, with 16 bases between. CDR3 amino acids: CASRRQSGTYEQYF. The CDR3 region has the DNA TGTGCCAGCAGGCGGCAAAGCGGAACTTACGAGCAGTACTTC.

The genes are TRBV5-6 and TRBJ1-2, with 11 nucleotides matching TRBD1. Germline V gives CDR1 SGHDT, CDR2 YYEEEE. The CDR3 is 14 amino acids. J gave up 3 bases and V 4 bases, and 2 bases lay outside the gene matches. The CDR3 loop reads CASSPDRGHYGYTF. CDR3 in DNA: TGTGCCAGCAGCCCGGACAGGGGGCACTATGGCTACACCTTC. Using reference TRBV5-6 and TRBJ1-2 for the parts outside the CDR3, the full variable domain is DAGVTQSPTHLIKTRGQQVTLRCSPKSGHDTVSWYQQALGQGPQFIFQYYEEEERQRGNFPDRFSGHQFPNYSSELNVNALLLGDSALYLCASSPDRGHYGYTFGSGTRLTVV.

V usage is TRBV6-6 and J usage is TRBJ1-3; D call uncertain. The CDR3 has 15 residues. Trimming cost V 6 bases and J 0 bases, with 12 bases left between them. Germline V gene sequence: CDR1 MNHNY, CDR2 SVGAGI (reference sequence). The CDR3 reads CASSPSGPSGNTIYF. The CDR3 coding sequence is TGTGCCAGCAGCCCTTCCGGGCCCTCTGGAAACACCATATATTTT.